Presented here are 25 T cell receptor beta chains from one specimen sequenced in a study of T cell changes during pregnancy in multiple sclerosis. Only in-frame clones appear in the TCRdb table, and some are missing; sequencing was by immunoSEQ multiplex PCR. Of around 88,000 clones listed, 92% are singletons. The sample was peripheral blood, taken after pregnancy. These receptors all come from a female donor in good health, enrolled as a control in a pregnancy study.

This clone was seen only a few times. The V gene is TRBV7-8, the J gene TRBJ1-1; D is unclear. Trimming took 5 bases from V and 3 from J, leaving 13 bases between them. The CDR3 runs 14 residues. The germline V gene encodes CDR1 SGHVS and CDR2 FQNEAQ. As DNA, the CDR3 is TGTGCCAGCAGCCAAAAGCGTCTTGACACTGAAGCTTTCTTT. Translating gives CASSQKRLDTEAFF.

The chain recombines TRBV7-9 with TRBJ1-5, with unresolved D. Germline V lookup: CDR1 SEHNR, CDR2 FQNEAQ (reference sequence). The CDR3 is 14 amino acids. V lost 1 base, J lost 5 bases, and 9 bases lay in between. In DNA form, the CDR3 reads TGTGCCAGCAGCTTAGGGGGAGTAGATCAGCCCCAGCATTTT. It translates to CASSLGGVDQPQHF.

The J gene is TRBJ1-5, the V gene TRBV30; maybe TRBD1 (6 bases). Trimming removed 4 bases from V and 2 bases from J, with 15 bases in between. CDR3 length equals 15 residues. Germline CDR1 and CDR2: GTSNPN and SVGIG (reference sequence). The CDR3 reads CAWTRSDSRNQPQHF. CDR3 DNA sequence: TGTGCCTGGACCCGCTCGGACAGCCGCAATCAGCCCCAGCATTTT.

The V gene is TRBV19, the J gene TRBJ1-4, with D perhaps TRBD1 (5 bases). With 2 bases removed from V and 8 bases from J, the gap between germline ends came to 6 bases. This CDR3 is built from 12 residues. CDR1 and CDR2 (germline): LNHDA, SQIVND (reference sequence). The CDR3 reads CASSISGEKLFF. In nucleotides, the CDR3 is TGTGCCAGTAGTATATCAGGGGAAAAACTGTTTTTT.

The sample holds a few counts of this clone. This chain uses TRBV6-1 with TRBJ2-3; 9 bases agree with TRBD1. This CDR3 has 15 amino acids. The germline CDR1 and CDR2 sequences are MNHNS and SASEGT. The ends lost 7 bases at V and 4 bases at J; junction bases unmatched: 9. The CDR3 protein is CASISGTGHPDTQYF. Here the CDR3 DNA reads TGTGCCAGCATCTCCGGGACAGGGCATCCAGATACGCAGTATTTT.

This clone was seen a single time. The V call is TRBV10-3, the J call TRBJ2-7; 8 nucleotides line up with TRBD2. The CDR3 runs to 16 residues. Germline-derived CDR1 and CDR2 are ENHRY and SYGVKD. V lost 3 bases to trimming and J lost 3 bases; unmatched junction nucleotides: 10. Written as DNA, the CDR3 is TGTGCCATCAGTGATAGCGGGGATGCCCTCCTCTACGAGCAGTACTTC. This sequence encodes CAISDSGDALLYEQYF.

The chain recombines TRBV13 with TRBJ1-2, with 9 bases matching TRBD1. Germline V gene lookup returns CDR1 PRHDT and CDR2 FYEKMQ (reference sequence). V lost 5 bases and J lost 0; bases outside the gene matches: 4. The CDR3 is 15 residues long. This chain's CDR3 is CASSLDRGTNYGYTF. The CDR3 DNA is TGTGCCAGCAGCCTGGACAGGGGTACTAACTATGGCTACACCTTC.

The rearrangement links TRBV27 to TRBJ2-3; TRBD2 might be the D (6 bases). The V and J ends lost 5 bases and 0 bases respectively, with 12 bases between them. CDR3 size: 15 residues. CDR1 is MNHEY and CDR2 is SMNVEV in the germline V gene (reference sequence). Written as DNA, the CDR3 is TGTGCCAGCAGTCTTCTAGCGCTAAGCACAGATACGCAGTATTTT. Its translation: CASSLLALSTDTQYF.

V gene TRBV5-4 combines with J gene TRBJ2-2, with D perhaps matching TRBD2 (6 bases). V was cut by 4 bases and J by 0 bases, with 10 bases left in between. The CDR3 is 15 residues long. CDR1 is SGHNT, CDR2 YYREEE, per germline (reference sequence). This CDR3 reads CASSESGPNTGELFF. CDR3 coding DNA: TGTGCCAGCAGCGAGAGCGGGCCGAACACCGGGGAGCTGTTTTTT.

This rearrangement joins TRBV28 to TRBJ1-1; 9 nucleotides line up with TRBD1. Germline loops: CDR1 MDHEN, CDR2 SYDVKM. The length of the CDR3 is 15 residues. V lost 5 bases and J lost 5; bases outside the gene matches: 9. CDR3 DNA: TGTGCCAGCAGTCTACGACAGGGGGTGGGTACTGAAGCTTTCTTT. The encoded protein is CASSLRQGVGTEAFF.

This sequence joins TRBV19 and TRBJ1-3; 7 bases map to TRBD1. Trimming took 6 bases from V and 2 from J; bases not matched to a gene: 4. CDR3 size: 14 residues. CDR1 is LNHDA, CDR2 SQIVND, per germline (reference sequence). The CDR3 sequence is CASSTGAPGNTIYF. CDR3 sequence (DNA): TGTGCCAGTAGCACAGGGGCTCCTGGAAACACCATATATTTT.

V and J are TRBV4-2 and TRBJ1-2; D is perhaps TRBD1 (6 bases). The length of the CDR3 is 14 residues. The germline gives CDR1 LGHNA, CDR2 YNFKEQ. Trimming stripped 4 bases from V and 4 bases from J, with 13 bases between. The CDR3, as DNA: TGTGCCAGCAGCCTCACAGGGCTCGGCTATGGCTACACCTTC. This gives the protein CASSLTGLGYGYTF.

This clone was counted a single time. The chain combines TRBV25-1 with TRBJ1-4; D not resolved. Per the germline V gene, CDR1 is MGHDK and CDR2 is SYGVNS. CDR3 length equals 13 residues. V was clipped by 1 base and J by 8 bases, with 8 bases between them. The CDR3 region is CASSEWGEEKLFF. The CDR3 DNA reads TGTGCCAGCAGTGAATGGGGAGAAGAAAAACTGTTTTTT.

This chain uses TRBV6-1 with TRBJ1-5, with D tentatively TRBD1 (6 bases). The CDR3 runs to 15 residues. Trimming pared 7 bases from V and 0 bases from J, leaving 13 bases between. The germline CDR1 and CDR2 sequences are MNHNS and SASEGT. The CDR3 sequence: CASKGRGYSNQPQHF. The CDR3 bases are TGTGCCAGCAAGGGGAGGGGGTATAGCAATCAGCCCCAGCATTTT.

J is TRBJ1-1 and V is TRBV5-1, with TRBD1 matching 7 bases. Germline V gene data show CDR1 as SGHRS and CDR2 as YFSETQ. J lost 5 bases, V lost 2 bases, and 15 bases had no gene match. This CDR3 region has 17 residues. The CDR3 here is CASSFLRQGRVVTEAFF. CDR3 nucleotides: TGCGCCAGCAGCTTCCTACGACAGGGACGAGTGGTGACTGAAGCTTTCTTT.

This chain uses TRBV25-1 with TRBJ1-4; D is undetermined. V lost 4 bases to trimming and J lost 7 bases, with 4 bases between them. The V gene's germline CDR1 is MGHDK and CDR2 SYGVNS. CDR3 length equals 11 residues. The chain's CDR3 is CASSAVEKLFF. The CDR3, as DNA: TGTGCCAGCAGTGCAGTTGAAAAACTGTTTTTT.

The chain joins TRBV7-2 to TRBJ2-3; 13 bases agree with TRBD2. The germline CDR1 and CDR2 sequences are SGHTA and FQGNSA. J lost 2 bases, V lost 5 bases, and 7 bases had no gene match. The CDR3 length is 17 residues. The CDR3: CASSPGLAGEPTDTQYF. In DNA form, the CDR3 reads TGTGCCAGCAGCCCCGGACTAGCGGGGGAACCCACAGATACGCAGTATTTT. Full variable domain (outside the CDR3, taken from reference TRBV7-2 and TRBJ2-3): GAGVSQSPSNKVTEKGKDVELRCDPISGHTALYWYRQSLGQGLEFLIYFQGNSAPDKSGLPSDRFSAERTGGSVSTLTIQRTQQEDSAVYLCASSPGLAGEPTDTQYFGPGTRLTVL.

The chain has TRBV7-2 and TRBJ1-2; 7 positions match TRBD1. V shed 3 bases, J shed 3 bases, and the junction held 1 base outside the gene matches. The CDR3 runs to 13 residues. Per the germline V gene, CDR1 is SGHTA and CDR2 is FQGNSA. The CDR3 region is CASSFTGDYGYTF. The DNA of the CDR3 is TGTGCCAGCAGCTTTACAGGGGACTATGGCTACACCTTC. Full variable domain (rest looked up from reference TRBV7-2 and TRBJ1-2): GAGVSQSPSNKVTEKGKDVELRCDPISGHTALYWYRQSLGQGLEFLIYFQGNSAPDKSGLPSDRFSAERTGGSVSTLTIQRTQQEDSAVYLCASSFTGDYGYTFGSGTRLTVV.

The DNA for the CDR3 is TGTGCCAGCAAAGGGGGAACTGAAGCTTTCTTT. Encoded protein: CASKGGTEAFF. V gene TRBV7-3 combines with J gene TRBJ1-1; perhaps TRBD1 as D (6 bases). CDR3 size: 11 residues. CDR1 and CDR2 from the germline V gene are SGHTA and FQGTGA. V gave up 7 bases and J gave up 5 bases, with 8 bases separating them.

CDR3 residues: CASSKNRLDGYTF. For the CDR3, the DNA is TGTGCCAGCAGCAAGAACAGGTTGGATGGCTACACCTTC. The chain is built from TRBV21-1 and TRBJ1-2; TRBD1, the D gene given by the table, was not confirmed from the DNA. TRBV21-1 counts as a pseudogene. The CDR3 sequence is 13 residues long.

The V gene is TRBV5-1, the J gene TRBJ2-3; tentatively, D is TRBD1 (6 bases). This CDR3 comprises 15 residues. Germline values: CDR1 SGHRS, CDR2 YFSETQ. V lost 4 bases to trimming and J lost 4 bases, with 16 bases between them. In nucleotides, the CDR3 is TGCGCCAGCAGCGCGGACAGCCTCACGGCAGATACGCAGTATTTT. It specifies CASSADSLTADTQYF.

V gene TRBV5-4 combines with J gene TRBJ1-5; D is ambiguous. From germline, CDR1 is SGHNT and CDR2 YYREEE (reference sequence). V lost 0 bases to trimming and J lost 7 bases, with 14 bases between them. The CDR3 is made up of 15 amino acids. Here the CDR3 DNA reads TGTGCCAGCAGCTTGGAACCGGGAGTTGACCAGCCCCAGCATTTT. It encodes CASSLEPGVDQPQHF.

The chain is built from TRBV7-9 and TRBJ1-1; a possible D gene is TRBD1 (6 bases). Germline CDR1 reads SEHNR; CDR2 reads FQNEAQ (reference sequence). Trimming removed 7 bases at V and 5 bases at J, with 20 bases between. There are 15 residues in the CDR3. The CDR3, as DNA: TGTGCCAGCACAGCCGACGGGGGGGCTTTTACTGAAGCTTTCTTT. Translating gives CASTADGGAFTEAFF.

The chain is built from TRBV5-4 and TRBJ2-4; the D is unclear. V lost 0 bases and J lost 1, with 5 bases in between. There are 14 residues in the CDR3. Germline CDR1 and CDR2: SGHNT and YYREEE (reference sequence). In DNA, the CDR3 is TGTGCCAGCAGCTTGGACTTGGCCAAAAACATTCAGTACTTC. Translated: CASSLDLAKNIQYF.

The V and J genes are TRBV10-3 and TRBJ1-1, with D unclear. CDR1 is ENHRY and CDR2 is SYGVKD in the germline V gene. The V end lost 2 bases, the J end lost 12 bases, and 13 bases lay between the germline ends. The length of the CDR3 is 12 residues. The CDR3 bases are TGTGCCATCAGTGAGCCAGGAATGATACCTTTCTTT. Protein product: CAISEPGMIPFF.